This TCR beta chain is from a study of T cells after posttransplantation cyclophosphamide. The study, taken as a whole, reports: After PTCy, TRB diversity resembled that of CNI/methotrexate controls. Blood and skin or GI T cell repertoires showed limited TRB overlap.

Data came from immunoSEQ multiplex PCR; TCRdb stores just in-frame clones and leaves some out. The sample holds around 30,000 clones, 80% to 90% seen once. Germline assignment: CDR1 SGHDT and CDR2 YYEEEE. The CDR3 loop spans 16 amino acids. The V segment lost 3 bases and the J segment 4 bases; nucleotides outside the gene matches: 10. On this clone: Its antigen remains unidentified.

The material sequenced was PBMCs. This clonotype was sampled from a woman between 40 and 55 years old with a blood cancer, CMV-positive, and with a related stem cell donor. V usage is TRBV5-6 and J usage is TRBJ1-1, with 9 bases identical to TRBD1. The CDR3 is CASSWIRQGGSTEAFF. In DNA, the CDR3 is TGTGCCAGCAGCTGGATACGACAGGGGGGTTCCACTGAAGCTTTCTTT.